The 18 T cell receptor beta chains in this list originate from one sample, sequenced in a study of cytomegalovirus exposure and HLA in healthy donors. A multiplex PCR was run with 60 Vbeta primers and 13 Jbeta primers. Sequenced by immunoSEQ multiplex PCR; TCRdb stores in-frame clones only, minus some. The data show roughly 100,000 clones, more than 70% seen once. The sample consisted of PBMCs. Receptors originate from a man aged 35-49 years in good health and CMV-seronegative.

A few counts support this clone. The CDR3 loop reads CASSILGGEVATEAFF. The CDR3, as DNA: TGTGCCAGTAGTATACTAGGTGGTGAGGTTGCCACTGAAGCTTTCTTT. The chain uses TRBV19 and TRBJ1-1, with D unresolved. The CDR3 consists of 16 residues. Germline CDR1 and CDR2: LNHDA and SQIVND (reference sequence). V was cut by 2 bases and J by 4 bases, with 17 bases left in between.

The chain recombines TRBV30 with TRBJ1-2; D possibly corresponds to TRBD1 (6 bases). The CDR3 extends over 12 amino acids. Deletions cut 8 bases from V and 7 bases from J, with 17 bases between. The V gene's germline CDR1 is GTSNPN and CDR2 SVGIG (reference sequence). The CDR3 DNA sequence: TGTGCCCGACCACAGGGCTTTGGTGGCTACACCTTC. Translation gives CARPQGFGGYTF.

The genes are TRBV18 and TRBJ1-4; D is uncertain. Trimming left V 1 base short and J 7 bases short, with 13 bases between. This CDR3 region has 15 residues. The germline V gene has CDR1 KGHSH and CDR2 LQKENI. The CDR3 DNA follows: TGTGCCAGCTCACCACGGCAAAGAGAGGGTGAAAAACTGTTTTTT. Translating it yields CASSPRQREGEKLFF.

The gene calls are TRBV18 and TRBJ1-6, with 10 bases identical to TRBD1. CDR1 and CDR2 (germline): KGHSH, LQKENI. This CDR3 has 15 amino acids. V was clipped by 5 bases and J by 8 bases; unmatched bases: 6. CDR3 in DNA: TGTGCCAGCTCATCCGATGGGACAGGGGATTCACCCCTCCACTTT. Protein: CASSSDGTGDSPLHF.

The V and J genes are TRBV7-9 and TRBJ1-2, with D tentatively TRBD1 (5 bases). The germline CDR1 and CDR2 sequences are SEHNR and FQNEAQ (reference sequence). Between the trimmed V and J ends, which lost 1 base and 4 bases, there was a span of 19 bases. This CDR3 spans 17 amino acids. In DNA, the CDR3 is TGTGCCAGCAGCTTAGAGGGCGGGGCCTCCAGTGCCTATGGCTACACCTTC. As protein: CASSLEGGASSAYGYTF.

The CDR3 coding sequence is TGTGCCAGCAGCTCAAGACAGGGGATCAGGGAGCTGTTTTTT. This codes for CASSSRQGIRELFF. V is TRBV7-7 and J is TRBJ2-2, with 8 bases aligning to TRBD1. Germline values: CDR1 SSHAT, CDR2 FNYEAQ (reference sequence). The CDR3 has 14 residues. After removal of 4 bases from V and 9 bases from J, the junction contained 7 bases not matched to a gene. The full variable domain, with the rest looked up from reference TRBV7-7 and TRBJ2-2, is GAGVSQSPRYKVTKRGQDVTLRCDPISSHATLYWYQQALGQGPEFLTYFNYEAQPDKSGLPSDRFSAERPEGSISTLTIQRTEQRDSAMYRCASSSRQGIRELFFGEGSRLTVL.

The rearrangement joins TRBV7-2 to TRBJ2-4; possibly TRBD1 for D (6 bases). The length of the CDR3 is 15 residues. Germline CDR1 and CDR2: SGHTA and FQGNSA. Trimming cost V 3 bases and J 1 base, with 10 bases left between them. CDR3 in DNA: TGTGCCAGCAGCTTCGGACAGAGGGCCAAAAACATTCAGTACTTC. It specifies CASSFGQRAKNIQYF.

This clone was picked up one time. This chain uses TRBV29-1 with TRBJ1-2; 8 bases are a match to TRBD1. Germline-derived CDR1 and CDR2 are SQVTM and ANQGSEA. The CDR3 runs 12 residues. V trimming: 7 bases; J trimming: 8 bases; junction bases outside the gene matches: 9. CDR3: CSATGQGKGYTF. The CDR3 coding sequence is TGCAGCGCCACCGGACAGGGAAAGGGCTACACCTTC.

This clone was seen once. The junction differs from germline at one of its ends, possibly a read error. This chain connects TRBV7-9 to TRBJ2-6, with D perhaps matching TRBD2 (7 bases). The CDR3 consists of 17 residues. Germline CDR1 SEHNR, CDR2 FQNEAQ (reference sequence). In DNA form, the CDR3 reads TGTTCCAGCGCAGGGGTAGGGGACTACTCTGGGGCCAACGTCCTGACTTTC. Its protein product is CSSAGVGDYSGANVLTF.

The V gene is TRBV10-2, the J gene TRBJ2-5, with 9 bases matching TRBD2. Germline assignment: CDR1 WSHSY and CDR2 SAAADI. The V gene end was trimmed by 6 bases and the J gene end by 4 bases; junction bases not matched to a gene: 6. This CDR3 is built from 14 residues. The CDR3 region is CASRERGAGETQYF. The CDR3 nucleotides are TGCGCCAGCAGAGAGCGGGGGGCAGGAGAGACCCAGTACTTC.

This clone showed up just a few times. The rearrangement uses TRBV5-1 and TRBJ2-7, with D maybe TRBD2 (6 bases). Germline CDR1 is SGHRS and CDR2 is YFSETQ. The CDR3 spans 14 residues. V was cut by 4 bases and J by 5 bases, with 16 bases left in between. The CDR3 loop is CASSPGRGGDEQYF. The CDR3 nucleotides read TGCGCCAGCAGCCCAGGGCGGGGAGGCGACGAGCAGTACTTC.

The chain combines TRBV7-9 with TRBJ2-5; D possibly corresponds to TRBD1 (5 bases). The V and J ends lost 4 bases and 0 bases respectively, with 9 bases between them. The germline V gene has CDR1 SEHNR and CDR2 FQNEAQ (reference sequence). The CDR3 sequence is 14 residues long. The CDR3 nucleotides are TGTGCCAGCAGCTCCGAGACAGACCAAGAGACCCAGTACTTC. Translating gives CASSSETDQETQYF.

The chain joins TRBV6-1 to TRBJ2-3; 8 positions agree with TRBD1. The trim removed 2 bases at V and 6 bases at J, leaving 7 bases unmatched. CDR1 is MNHNS and CDR2 is SASEGT in the germline V gene. The CDR3 is 15 amino acids. The chain's CDR3 is CASSEQIRTGDTQYF. CDR3 sequence (DNA): TGTGCCAGCAGTGAACAAATCCGGACAGGGGATACGCAGTATTTT.

The rearrangement joins TRBV2 to TRBJ1-1; maybe TRBD1 (5 bases). V lost 6 bases and J lost 1, with 9 bases in between. This CDR3 is 13 amino acids long. From germline, CDR1 is SNHLY and CDR2 FYNNEI. The CDR3 region has the DNA TGTGCCAGCAGGGCGGGGCAGAACACTGAAGCTTTCTTT. Translated: CASRAGQNTEAFF.

The V call is TRBV25-1, the J call TRBJ2-1, with 10 bases aligning to TRBD1. Per the germline V gene, CDR1 is MGHDK and CDR2 is SYGVNS. Trimming cost V 5 bases and J 4 bases; bases outside gene matches: 2. CDR3 length: 14 amino acids. The CDR3 sequence is CASSRQGAYNEQFF. The CDR3 DNA sequence: TGTGCCAGCAGTAGACAGGGGGCGTACAATGAGCAGTTCTTC.

The rearrangement uses TRBV7-2 and TRBJ1-4; D not certain. CDR1 and CDR2 (germline): SGHTA, FQGNSA. Trimming stripped 3 bases from V and 3 bases from J, with 8 bases between. The CDR3 contains 14 residues. The CDR3 protein is CASSLGGPNEKLFF. The CDR3 DNA is TGTGCCAGCAGCTTGGGAGGTCCTAATGAAAAACTGTTTTTT.

This clone was seen just once. The rearrangement uses TRBV5-1 and TRBJ2-5, with D maybe TRBD1 (6 bases). Germline V gene sequence: CDR1 SGHRS, CDR2 YFSETQ. Trimming stripped 1 base from V and 7 bases from J, with 17 bases between. The CDR3 loop spans 15 amino acids. CDR3 in amino acids: CASSLPGQIEGTQYF. The CDR3 coding sequence is TGCGCCAGCAGCTTGCCAGGACAGATAGAAGGGACCCAGTACTTC.

This chain uses TRBV29-1 with TRBJ2-7; tentatively, D is TRBD1 (7 bases). The CDR3 runs to 18 residues. Per the germline V gene, CDR1 is SQVTM and CDR2 is ANQGSEA. With 8 bases removed from V and 2 bases from J, the gap between germline ends came to 31 bases. The CDR3 loop reads CSLPGSRGLGTSTYEQYF. The CDR3 nucleotides read TGCAGCCTCCCCGGGAGCAGGGGGTTGGGTACTTCTACCTACGAGCAGTACTTC.